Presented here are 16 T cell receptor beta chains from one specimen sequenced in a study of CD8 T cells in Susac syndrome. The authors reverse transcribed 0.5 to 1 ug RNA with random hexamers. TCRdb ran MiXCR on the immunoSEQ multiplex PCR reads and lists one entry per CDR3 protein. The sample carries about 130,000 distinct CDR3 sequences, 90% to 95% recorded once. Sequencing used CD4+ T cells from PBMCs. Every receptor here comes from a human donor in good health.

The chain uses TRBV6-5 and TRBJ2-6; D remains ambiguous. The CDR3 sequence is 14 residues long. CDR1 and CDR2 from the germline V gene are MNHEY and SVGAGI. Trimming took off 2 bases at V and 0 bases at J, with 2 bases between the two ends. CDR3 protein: CASSYSSGANVLTF. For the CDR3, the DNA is TGTGCCAGCAGTTACAGCTCTGGGGCCAACGTCCTGACTTTC.

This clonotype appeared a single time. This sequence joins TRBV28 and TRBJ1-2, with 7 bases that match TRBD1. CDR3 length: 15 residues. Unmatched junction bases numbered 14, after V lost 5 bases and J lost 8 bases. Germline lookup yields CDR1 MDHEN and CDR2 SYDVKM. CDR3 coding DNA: TGTGCCAGCAGTCCAGTACAGGGGCTCCTCGGCGGCTACACCTTC. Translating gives CASSPVQGLLGGYTF.

CDR3 in amino acids: CASSPRAQADTQYF. CDR3 coding DNA: TGCGCCAGCAGCCCAAGGGCCCAGGCAGATACGCAGTATTTT. The V call is TRBV5-1, the J call TRBJ2-3; D call uncertain. This CDR3 is built from 14 residues. CDR1 is SGHRS and CDR2 is YFSETQ in the germline V gene. V gave up 4 bases and J gave up 4 bases, with 13 bases separating them.

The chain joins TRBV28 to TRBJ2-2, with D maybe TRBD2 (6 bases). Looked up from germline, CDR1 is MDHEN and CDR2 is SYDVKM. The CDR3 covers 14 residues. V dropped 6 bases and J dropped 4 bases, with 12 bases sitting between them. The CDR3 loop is CASRKAGITGELFF. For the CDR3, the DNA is TGTGCCAGCAGAAAGGCGGGAATCACCGGGGAGCTGTTTTTT.

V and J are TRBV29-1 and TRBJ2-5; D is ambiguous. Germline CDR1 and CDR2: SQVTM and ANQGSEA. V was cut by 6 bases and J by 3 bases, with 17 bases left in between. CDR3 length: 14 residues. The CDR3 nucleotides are TGCAGCGTCGGACGGGCGAATGTCGAAGAGACCCAGTACTTC. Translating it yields CSVGRANVEETQYF.

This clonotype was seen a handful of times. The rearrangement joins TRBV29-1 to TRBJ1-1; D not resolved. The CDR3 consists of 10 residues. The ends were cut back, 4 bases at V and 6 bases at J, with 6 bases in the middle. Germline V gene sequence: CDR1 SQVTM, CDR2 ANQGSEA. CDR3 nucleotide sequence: TGCAGCGTTGTTACAGCTGAAGCTTTCTTT. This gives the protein CSVVTAEAFF.

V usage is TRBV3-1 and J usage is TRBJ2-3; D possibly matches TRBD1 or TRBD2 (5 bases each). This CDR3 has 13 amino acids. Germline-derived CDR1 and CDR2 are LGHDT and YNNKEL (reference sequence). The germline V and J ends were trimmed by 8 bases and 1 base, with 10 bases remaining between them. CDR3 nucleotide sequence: TGTGCCAGCGGTGGGGGACGCACAGATACGCAGTATTTT. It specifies CASGGGRTDTQYF.

CDR3 bases: TGCAGTGCTACGGACGGCCCCTACGAGCAGTACTTC. Its translation: CSATDGPYEQYF. The V call is TRBV20-1, the J call TRBJ2-7; D call uncertain. The V end was cut by 4 bases, the J end by 2 bases, with 9 bases between. CDR1 DFQATT and CDR2 SNEGSKA come from the germline V gene (reference sequence). This CDR3 region has 12 residues.

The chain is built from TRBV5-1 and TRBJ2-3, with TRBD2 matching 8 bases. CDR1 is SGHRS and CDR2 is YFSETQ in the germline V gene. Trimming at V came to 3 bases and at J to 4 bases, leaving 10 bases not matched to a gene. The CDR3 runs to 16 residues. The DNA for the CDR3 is TGCGCCAGCAGCTCCAGAAGCGGGAGAACCCCAGATACGCAGTATTTT. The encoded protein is CASSSRSGRTPDTQYF.

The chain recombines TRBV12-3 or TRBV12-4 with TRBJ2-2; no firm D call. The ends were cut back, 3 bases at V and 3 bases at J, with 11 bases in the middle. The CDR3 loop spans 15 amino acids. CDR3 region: CASSFLRAYTGELFF. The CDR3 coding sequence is TGTGCCAGCAGTTTTCTAAGGGCCTACACCGGGGAGCTGTTTTTT.

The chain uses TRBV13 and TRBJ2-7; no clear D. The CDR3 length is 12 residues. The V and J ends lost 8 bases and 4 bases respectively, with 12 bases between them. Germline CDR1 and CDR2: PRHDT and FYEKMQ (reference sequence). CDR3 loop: CASYYWLYEQYF. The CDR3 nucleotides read TGTGCCAGCTATTACTGGCTTTACGAGCAGTACTTC.

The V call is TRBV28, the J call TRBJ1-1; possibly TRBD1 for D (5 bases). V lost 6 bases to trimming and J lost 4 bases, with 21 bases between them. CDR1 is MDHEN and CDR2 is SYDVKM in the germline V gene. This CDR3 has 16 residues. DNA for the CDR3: TGTGCCAGCAGAAGCCCCCCGGGAAGAGGGACCACTGAAGCTTTCTTT. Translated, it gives CASRSPPGRGTTEAFF.

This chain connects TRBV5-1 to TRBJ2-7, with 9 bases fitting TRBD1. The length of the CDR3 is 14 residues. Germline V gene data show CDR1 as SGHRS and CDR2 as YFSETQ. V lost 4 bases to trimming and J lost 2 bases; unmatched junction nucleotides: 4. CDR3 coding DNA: TGCGCCAGCAGCCCCCGGACAGGGGCCTACGAGCAGTACTTC. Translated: CASSPRTGAYEQYF.

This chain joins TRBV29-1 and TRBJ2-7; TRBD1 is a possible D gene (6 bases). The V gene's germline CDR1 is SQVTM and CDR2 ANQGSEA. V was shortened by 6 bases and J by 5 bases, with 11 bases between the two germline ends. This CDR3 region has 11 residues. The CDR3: CSVGRGNEQYF. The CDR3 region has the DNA TGCAGCGTCGGAAGGGGGAACGAGCAGTACTTC.

Here the CDR3 DNA reads TGTGCCAGCAGTTCCTATAGCGGGAGGGGCAATGAGCAGTTCTTC. Amino acid sequence: CASSSYSGRGNEQFF. The chain joins TRBV27 to TRBJ2-1; TRBD2 aligns across 11 bases. With 4 bases clipped from V and 6 bases from J, the junction kept 5 bases outside the gene matches. Germline V gene lookup returns CDR1 MNHEY and CDR2 SMNVEV (reference sequence). The CDR3 runs 15 residues.

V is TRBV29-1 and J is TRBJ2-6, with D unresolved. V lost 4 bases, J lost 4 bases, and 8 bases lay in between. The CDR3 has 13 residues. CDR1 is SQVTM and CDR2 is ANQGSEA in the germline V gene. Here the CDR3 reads CSVAGSGANVLTF. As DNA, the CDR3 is TGCAGCGTTGCCGGGTCGGGGGCCAACGTCCTGACTTTC.